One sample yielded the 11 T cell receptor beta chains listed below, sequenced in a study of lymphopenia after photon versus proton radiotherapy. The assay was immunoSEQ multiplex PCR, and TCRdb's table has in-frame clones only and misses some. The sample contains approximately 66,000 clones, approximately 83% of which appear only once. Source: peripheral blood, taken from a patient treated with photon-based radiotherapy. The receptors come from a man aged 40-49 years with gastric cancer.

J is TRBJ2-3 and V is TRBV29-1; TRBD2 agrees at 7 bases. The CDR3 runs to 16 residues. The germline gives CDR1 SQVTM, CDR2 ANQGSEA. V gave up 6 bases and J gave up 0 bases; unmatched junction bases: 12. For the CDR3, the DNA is TGCAGCGTCCCAAGACGGGGGGATACTAGCACAGATACGCAGTATTTT. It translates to CSVPRRGDTSTDTQYF.

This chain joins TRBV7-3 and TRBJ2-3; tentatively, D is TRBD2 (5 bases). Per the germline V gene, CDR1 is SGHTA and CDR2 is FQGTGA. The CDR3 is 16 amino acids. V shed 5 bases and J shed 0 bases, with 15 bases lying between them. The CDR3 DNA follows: TGTGCCAGCAGCCAGTTACGGGGATATAGCACAGATACGCAGTATTTT. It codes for CASSQLRGYSTDTQYF.

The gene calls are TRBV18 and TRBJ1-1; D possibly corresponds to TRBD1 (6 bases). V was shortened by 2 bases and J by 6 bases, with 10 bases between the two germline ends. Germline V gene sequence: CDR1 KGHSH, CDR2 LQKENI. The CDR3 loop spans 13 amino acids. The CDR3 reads CASSPMAGAEAFF. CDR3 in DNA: TGTGCCAGCTCACCAATGGCAGGGGCTGAAGCTTTCTTT.

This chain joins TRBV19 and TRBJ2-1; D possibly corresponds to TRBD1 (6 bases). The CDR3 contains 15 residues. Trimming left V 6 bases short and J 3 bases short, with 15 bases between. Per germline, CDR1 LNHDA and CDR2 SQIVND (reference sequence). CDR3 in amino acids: CASSLQGFNYNEQFF. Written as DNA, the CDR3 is TGTGCCAGTAGCTTACAGGGATTTAACTACAATGAGCAGTTCTTC.

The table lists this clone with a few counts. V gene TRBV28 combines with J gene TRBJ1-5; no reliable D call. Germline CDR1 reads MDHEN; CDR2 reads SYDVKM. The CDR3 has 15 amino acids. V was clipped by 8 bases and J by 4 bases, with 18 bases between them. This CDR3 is CASGLGNLGNQPQHF. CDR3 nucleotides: TGTGCCAGCGGGCTGGGTAATTTAGGGAATCAGCCCCAGCATTTT.

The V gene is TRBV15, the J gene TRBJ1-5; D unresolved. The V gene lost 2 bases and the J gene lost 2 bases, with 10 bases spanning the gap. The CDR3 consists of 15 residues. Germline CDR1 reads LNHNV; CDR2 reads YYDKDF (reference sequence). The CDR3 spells CATSRTASGNQPQHF. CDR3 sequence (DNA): TGTGCCACCAGCAGAACAGCTTCGGGCAATCAGCCCCAGCATTTT. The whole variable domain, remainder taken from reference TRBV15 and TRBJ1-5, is DAMVIQNPRYQVTQFGKPVTLSCSQTLNHNVMYWYQQKSSQAPKLLFHYYDKDFNNEADTPDNFQSRRPNTSFCFLDIRSPGLGDTAMYLCATSRTASGNQPQHFGDGTRLSIL.

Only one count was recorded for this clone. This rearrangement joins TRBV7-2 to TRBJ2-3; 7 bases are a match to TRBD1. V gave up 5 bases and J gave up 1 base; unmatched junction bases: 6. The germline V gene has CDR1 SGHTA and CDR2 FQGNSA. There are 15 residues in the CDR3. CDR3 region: CASSPDRAGTDTQYF. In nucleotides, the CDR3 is TGTGCCAGCAGCCCCGACAGGGCTGGCACAGATACGCAGTATTTT.

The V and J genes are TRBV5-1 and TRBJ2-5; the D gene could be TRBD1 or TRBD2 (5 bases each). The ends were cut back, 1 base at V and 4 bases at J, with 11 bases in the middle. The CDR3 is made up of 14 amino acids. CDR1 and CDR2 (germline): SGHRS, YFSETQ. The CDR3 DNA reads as TGCGCCAGCAGCTTGTCCCGGGGCAGAGAGACCCAGTACTTC. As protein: CASSLSRGRETQYF.

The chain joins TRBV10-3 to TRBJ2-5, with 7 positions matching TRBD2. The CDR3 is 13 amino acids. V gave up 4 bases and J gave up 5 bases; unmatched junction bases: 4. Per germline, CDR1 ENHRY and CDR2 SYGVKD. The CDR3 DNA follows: TGTGCCATCAGTGTTCGGGGGGAGGAGACCCAGTACTTC. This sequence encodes CAISVRGEETQYF.

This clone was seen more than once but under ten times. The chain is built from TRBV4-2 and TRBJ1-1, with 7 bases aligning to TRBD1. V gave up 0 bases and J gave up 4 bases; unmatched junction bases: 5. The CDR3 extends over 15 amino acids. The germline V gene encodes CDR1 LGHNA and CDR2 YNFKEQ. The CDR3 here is CASSQERQGGTEAFF. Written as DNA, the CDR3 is TGTGCCAGCAGCCAAGAAAGGCAGGGGGGCACTGAAGCTTTCTTT.

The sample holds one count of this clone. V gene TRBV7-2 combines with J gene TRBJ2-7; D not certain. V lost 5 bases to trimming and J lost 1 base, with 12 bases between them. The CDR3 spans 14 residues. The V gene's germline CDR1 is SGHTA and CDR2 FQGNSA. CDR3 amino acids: CASSPRSYSYEQYF. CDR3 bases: TGTGCCAGCAGCCCCCGCTCGTATTCCTACGAGCAGTACTTC.